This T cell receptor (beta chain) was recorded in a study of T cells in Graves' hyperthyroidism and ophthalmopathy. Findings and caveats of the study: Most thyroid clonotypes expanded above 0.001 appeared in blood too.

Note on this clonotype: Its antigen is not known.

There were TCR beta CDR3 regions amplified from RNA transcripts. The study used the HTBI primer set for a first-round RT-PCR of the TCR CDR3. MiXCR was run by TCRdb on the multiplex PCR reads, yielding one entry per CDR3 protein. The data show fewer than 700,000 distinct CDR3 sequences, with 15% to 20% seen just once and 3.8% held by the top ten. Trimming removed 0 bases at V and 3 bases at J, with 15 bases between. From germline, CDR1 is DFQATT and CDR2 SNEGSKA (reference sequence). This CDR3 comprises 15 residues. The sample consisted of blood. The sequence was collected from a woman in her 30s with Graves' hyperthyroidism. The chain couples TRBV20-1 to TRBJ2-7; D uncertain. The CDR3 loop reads CSARDTLRPFYEQYF. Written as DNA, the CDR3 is TGCAGTGCTAGAGATACCTTAAGGCCCTTCTACGAGCAGTACTTC.